This entry features one TCR beta chain sequence. This CDR3 fails to terminate in the conserved phenylalanine or tryptophan, so it likely reflects a read error. Per the germline V gene, CDR1 is LNHDA and CDR2 is SQIVND (reference sequence). This CDR3 is 14 amino acids long. Genomic DNA, serving as template, underwent TCR beta VDJ and CDR3 profiling. TCRdb re-called the reads with MiXCR, one entry per CDR3 protein. Of some 220,000 distinct CDR3 sequences in the sample, almost 35% were seen once. The data derive from a study of CD8+CD57+ T cells in acquired aplastic anemia. The rearrangement uses TRBV19 and TRBJ1-6; the match to TRBD1 covers 7 bases. Sequences were obtained from sorted CD4+, CD8+, or CD8+CD57+ T cells (not recorded which) from PBMCs. This receptor was identified in a human donor in good health, serving as a control. The CDR3 nucleotides read TGTGCCAATAGTGCCGGACAGGAACATTCACCCCTCCACTCT. Translating gives CANSAGQEHSPLHS.